This T cell receptor beta chain was recovered during a study of blood T cell repertoires in COVID-19. The CDR3 sequence is 18 residues long. With 4 bases removed from V and 1 base from J, the gap between germline ends came to 22 bases. The germline gives CDR1 SGDLS, CDR2 YYNGEE. Using immunoSEQ multiplex PCR, the repertoire was profiled, and TCRdb retains in-frame clones only, with some absent. In the table there are about 50,000 clones, 89% of which are singletons. Sequencing used peripheral blood. The source is a human donor in a cohort sampled during active COVID-19. The chain has TRBV9 and TRBJ2-3, with D perhaps TRBD1 (6 bases). The CDR3 here is CASSSRTRFGGRTDTQYF. In DNA form, the CDR3 reads TGTGCCAGCAGCTCGAGGACCCGATTTGGGGGCCGCACAGATACGCAGTATTTT.